Listed below are T cell receptor beta chains from one sample, sequenced in a study of shared T cell receptors in the human thymus. Method: immunoSEQ multiplex PCR; TCRdb's copy keeps in-frame clones and lacks some. The table includes approximately 730,000 clones, 80% to 90% detected once. This same sample was also taken into another study, of human thymus T cells.

The sequenced sample was thymocytes. The receptor source for this set is a girl less than two years old with a congenital heart defect. Each CDR3 is given with its conserved first and last residue. A D gene is named only where the DNA matches it firmly. Expanded clones get a size class; other rows say once, few or many, or leave the size out.

J	D	size	V	DNA	CDR3
TRBJ2-7	TRBD1	.	TRBV11-2	TGTGCCAGCAGCTCCCGGGACAGGTCGGCCGAGCAGTACTTC	CASSSRDRSAEQYF
TRBJ2-1	TRBD1	once	TRBV5-5	TGTGCCAGCAGCGCTGGTCGGGACAGGGGAAGTGGGTATTACAATGAGCAGTTCTTC	CASSAGRDRGSGYYNEQFF
TRBJ2-4	.	.	TRBV10-3	TGTGCCATCAGTGAGTCGAGCGATACTGACCCCCGGTACTTC	CAISESSDTDPRYF
TRBJ1-3	.	.	TRBV4-3	TGCGCCAGCAGCCAAGTGGGCGGGAGACATCTCTCTGGAAACACCATATATTTT	CASSQVGGRHLSGNTIYF
TRBJ1-2	TRBD1	.	TRBV19	TGTGCCAGTACAGCCGGACAGGGCCTCTATGGCTACACCTTC	CASTAGQGLYGYTF
TRBJ1-1	.	.	TRBV4-3	TGCGCCAGCAGCCTTGGGACAAAGAACACTGAAGCTTTCTTT	CASSLGTKNTEAFF
TRBJ1-2	.	.	TRBV19	TGTGCCAGTAGGTCACAGTCAATAAGGCGAAACTATGGCTACACCTTC	CASRSQSIRRNYGYTF
TRBJ1-1	TRBD1	.	TRBV27	TGTGCCAGCAGTATCTACAGGGGGCTGGTCACTGAAGCTTTCTTT	CASSIYRGLVTEAFF
TRBJ2-7	TRBD1	.	TRBV4-2	TGTGCCAGCAGCCAACCGGGACAGCCCCACGAGCAGTACTTC	CASSQPGQPHEQYF
TRBJ2-7	TRBD2	.	TRBV5-1	TGCGCCAGCAGCTTACTAGCGGGGGCCAGTAGCTCCTACGAGCAGTACTTC	CASSLLAGASSSYEQYF
TRBJ1-1	.	.	TRBV2	TGTGCCTGGGAGCCGGCTTTCTTT	CAWEPAFF
TRBJ1-4	TRBD1	.	TRBV28	TGTGCCAGCAGTGACAGGGCAACTAATGAAAAACTGTTTTTT	CASSDRATNEKLFF
TRBJ1-1	.	.	TRBV2	TGTGCCAGCAGTGCCTTGAACACTGAAGCTTTCTTT	CASSALNTEAFF
TRBJ1-3	TRBD1	.	TRBV15	TGTGCCACCAGCCCCTCGGACAGGGGGCGAAAACCGGGGGTGAACACCATATATTTT	CATSPSDRGRKPGVNTIYF
TRBJ1-2	.	.	TRBV5-4	TGTGCCAGCAGCCTTGAGATGAGGCGCTGTGGCTACACCTTC	CASSLEMRRCGYTF
TRBJ1-2	TRBD1	.	TRBV28	TGTGCCAGCAGTTTTCCAGGACAGGGGGCGCGACCCTATGGCTACACCTTC	CASSFPGQGARPYGYTF
TRBJ2-5	.	.	TRBV5-4	TGTGCCAGCAGCTTGGGGGGGCAGGGGATGTACCAAGAGACCCAGTACTTC	CASSLGGQGMYQETQYF
TRBJ1-1	.	.	TRBV27	TGTGCCAGCACCGGGGACAAGAACACTGAAGCTTTCTTT	CASTGDKNTEAFF
TRBJ2-1	TRBD1	.	TRBV7-9	TGTGCCAGCAGCCAGACTCCGGGACAGGACTTCAATGAGCAGTTCTTC	CASSQTPGQDFNEQFF
TRBJ2-7	TRBD1	.	TRBV10-3	TGTGCCATCAGTGATTGGCCGGGACAGGGGATGTTCGAGCAGTACTTC	CAISDWPGQGMFEQYF
TRBJ1-1	.	.	TRBV27	TGTGCCAGCAGTGGGTGTGGACACGACAAGATGAACACTGAAGCTTTCTTT	CASSGCGHDKMNTEAFF
TRBJ1-2	.	few	TRBV4-1	TGCGCCAGCAGCCAAGTGTTAACAGGGAACTATGGCTACACCTTC	CASSQVLTGNYGYTF
TRBJ2-7	.	.	TRBV18	TGTGCCAGCTCACCACGTAATAAAATCTACGAGCAGTACTTC	CASSPRNKIYEQYF
TRBJ1-3	TRBD1	.	TRBV7-6	TGTGCCAGCAGCCTAGCTAATACAGGGGGCGGTGGAAACACCATATATTTT	CASSLANTGGGGNTIYF
TRBJ2-3	.	.	TRBV27	TGTGCCAGCAGTTTTAGTACAGATACGCAGTATTTT	CASSFSTDTQYF
TRBJ1-1	.	.	TRBV6-6	TGTGCCAGCAGTTACCGGGTCAACGGGAACACTGAAGCTTTCTTT	CASSYRVNGNTEAFF
TRBJ1-1	.	.	TRBV6-1	TGTGCCAGCAGTGTACAAGTGACTGAAGCTTTCTTT	CASSVQVTEAFF
TRBJ1-6	.	.	TRBV5-1	TGCGCCAGCAGCTTGATGGTCAGGGGTTTTACACCCCTCCACTTT	CASSLMVRGFTPLHF
TRBJ1-6	.	.	TRBV6-5	TGTGCCAGCAGTTACTCCTACCTACAGGGAAATTCACCCCTCCACTTT	CASSYSYLQGNSPLHF
TRBJ2-7	.	.	TRBV4-2	TGTGCCAGCAGCCAAGTTCGGGGTAACGAGCAGTACTTC	CASSQVRGNEQYF
TRBJ1-2	TRBD1	.	TRBV5-6	TGTGCCAGCAGCTTGCCACCACCGGGGACAGGGTCCTATGGCTACACCTTC	CASSLPPPGTGSYGYTF
TRBJ2-5	.	.	TRBV28	TGTGCCAGCAGTCTCCCTGGGGAGAAGCAAGAGACCCAGTACTTC	CASSLPGEKQETQYF
TRBJ1-2	.	.	TRBV29-1	TGCAGCGTTGGAGGGAGGGGGAGCGGCTATGGCTACACCTTC	CSVGGRGSGYGYTF
TRBJ2-2	.	.	TRBV19	TGTGCCAGTAGGGAGGACCTCACTAGTCACACCGGGGAGCTGTTTTTT	CASREDLTSHTGELFF
TRBJ1-2	.	.	TRBV14	TGTGCTGTCTGGATTGAGGGCTATGGCTACACCTTC	CAVWIEGYGYTF
TRBJ2-1	TRBD2	.	TRBV19	TGTGCCAGTATCGGGACTAGCGGGGTTTGCAATGAGCAGTTCTTC	CASIGTSGVCNEQFF
TRBJ2-7	TRBD2	few	TRBV5-1	TGCGCCAGCAGCTTGGTGGGACTAGCGGGGCACGAGCAGTACTTC	CASSLVGLAGHEQYF
TRBJ2-3	TRBD2	.	TRBV27	TGTGCCAGCAGTCTTAGCGGGGGTGGCACAGATACGCAGTATTTT	CASSLSGGGTDTQYF
TRBJ1-2	.	.	TRBV6-1	TGTGCCAGCAGTGCGCCCTGGTCCAGGACCTTC	CASSAPWSRTF
TRBJ1-4	TRBD1	few	TRBV5-6	TGTGCCAGCAGACGACAGGGGGAGCCTTCAACTAATGAAAAACTGTTTTTT	CASRRQGEPSTNEKLFF
TRBJ2-7	.	.	TRBV2	TGTGCCAGCAGAGAGGCACCCTCGGCGGGGGAGCAGTACTTC	CASREAPSAGEQYF
TRBJ1-1	.	few	TRBV12-5	TGTGCTAGTGCCCCGACGGGACAGAACACTGAAGCTTTCTTT	CASAPTGQNTEAFF
TRBJ2-7	TRBD2	.	TRBV14	TGTGCCAGCAGCCAAGATAATAGCGGGAACTCCTACGAGCAGTACTTC	CASSQDNSGNSYEQYF
TRBJ1-1	TRBD1	.	TRBV4-2	TGTGCCAGCAGCCAAGTCAAACCACCGAAACAGGGGACCACTGAAGCTTTCTTT	CASSQVKPPKQGTTEAFF
TRBJ2-3	TRBD2	once	TRBV7-2	TGTGCCAGCAGCTTTATTTTCCAGCGGGGATGTAGCACAGATACGCAGTATTTT	CASSFIFQRGCSTDTQYF
TRBJ2-5	.	.	TRBV14	TGTGCCAGCAGCCAAGAGCATTCCAAGAGGGAGACCCAGTACTTC	CASSQEHSKRETQYF
TRBJ2-2	TRBD1	few	TRBV5-1	TGCGCCAGCAGCTTGGGGGACAGATCCCTTGGGCTCACCGGGGAGCTGTTTTTT	CASSLGDRSLGLTGELFF
TRBJ1-1	.	.	TRBV10-2	TGCGCCACCCGAGGACAGTACACTGAAGCTTTCTTT	CATRGQYTEAFF
TRBJ1-5	.	.	TRBV5-5	TGTGCCAGCAGCTTGGGGGCGCAGCAAAATAGCAATCAGCCCCAGCATTTT	CASSLGAQQNSNQPQHF